The subject of this entry is one T cell receptor beta chain. Its antigen is currently unknown. The data were produced by immunoSEQ multiplex PCR, yet TCRdb's version contains in-frame clones alone and is incomplete. The sample carries about 84,000 clones, 80% to 90% recorded once. The entry originates in a study of T cell responses to AZD1222 COVID-19 vaccine. Notes on the study in general: Dominant CD4 TCR responses targeted spike regions 160-218 and 743-854. Two doses of AZD1222 preceded a rise in Spike-specific TCR breadth and depth. Nearly half of spike-specific TCRs reportedly target variant regions that are unmutated in the B.1.351 and B.1.1.7 variants.

Germline V gives CDR1 SGHDT, CDR2 YYEEEE. V gave up 3 bases and J gave up 1 base, with 6 bases separating them. This CDR3 is built from 13 residues. The clonotype was recovered from an adult who received the AZD1222 COVID-19 vaccine. The chain combines TRBV5-6 with TRBJ2-3; D ambiguous. The source material was peripheral blood, sampled 28 days after the second AZD1222 dose. The CDR3 here is CASSWRGTDTQYF. CDR3 nucleotides: TGTGCCAGCAGCTGGCGAGGCACAGATACGCAGTATTTT.